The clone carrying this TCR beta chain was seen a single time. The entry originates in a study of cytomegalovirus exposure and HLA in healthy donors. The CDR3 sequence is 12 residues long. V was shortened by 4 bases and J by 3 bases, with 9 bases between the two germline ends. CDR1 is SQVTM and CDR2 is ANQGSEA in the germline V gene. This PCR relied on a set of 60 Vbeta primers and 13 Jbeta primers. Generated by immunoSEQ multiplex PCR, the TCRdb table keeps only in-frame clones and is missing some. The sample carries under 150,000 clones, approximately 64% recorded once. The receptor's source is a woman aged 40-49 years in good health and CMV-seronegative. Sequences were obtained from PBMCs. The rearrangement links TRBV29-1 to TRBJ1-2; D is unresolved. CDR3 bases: TGCAGCGTTGGCCAGGACTACTATGGCTACACCTTC. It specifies CSVGQDYYGYTF.